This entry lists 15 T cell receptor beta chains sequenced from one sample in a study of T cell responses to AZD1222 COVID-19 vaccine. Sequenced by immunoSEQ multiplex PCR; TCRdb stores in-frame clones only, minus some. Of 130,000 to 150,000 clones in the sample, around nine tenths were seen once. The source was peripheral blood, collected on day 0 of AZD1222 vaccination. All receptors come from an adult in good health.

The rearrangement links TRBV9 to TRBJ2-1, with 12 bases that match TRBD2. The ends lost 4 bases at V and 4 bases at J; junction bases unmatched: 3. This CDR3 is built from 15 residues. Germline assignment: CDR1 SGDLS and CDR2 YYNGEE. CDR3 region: CASSPGLAGYNEQFF. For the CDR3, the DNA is TGTGCCAGCAGCCCAGGACTAGCGGGGTACAATGAGCAGTTCTTC.

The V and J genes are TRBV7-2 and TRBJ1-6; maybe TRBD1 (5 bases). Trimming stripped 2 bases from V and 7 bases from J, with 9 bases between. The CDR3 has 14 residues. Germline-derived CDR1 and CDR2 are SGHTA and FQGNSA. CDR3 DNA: TGTGCCAGCAGCTTAAGAACAGGAAATTCACCCCTCCACTTT. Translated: CASSLRTGNSPLHF.

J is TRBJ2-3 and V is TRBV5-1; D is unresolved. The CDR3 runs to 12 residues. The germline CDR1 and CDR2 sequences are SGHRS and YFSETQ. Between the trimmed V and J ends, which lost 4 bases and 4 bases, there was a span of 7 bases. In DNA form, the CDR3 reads TGCGCCAGCAGCGTAGTCGCAGATACGCAGTATTTT. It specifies CASSVVADTQYF. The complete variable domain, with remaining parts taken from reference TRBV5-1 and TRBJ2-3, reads KAGVTQTPRYLIKTRGQQVTLSCSPISGHRSVSWYQQTPGQGLQFLFEYFSETQRNKGNFPGRFSGRQFSNSRSEMNVSTLELGDSALYLCASSVVADTQYFGPGTRLTVL.

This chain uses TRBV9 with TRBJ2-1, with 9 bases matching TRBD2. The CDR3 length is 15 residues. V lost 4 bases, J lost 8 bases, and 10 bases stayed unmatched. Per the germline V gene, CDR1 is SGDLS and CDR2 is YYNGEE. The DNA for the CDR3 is TGTGCCAGCAGCCCAACCGGGACTAGCTTTCATGAGCAGTTCTTC. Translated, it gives CASSPTGTSFHEQFF.

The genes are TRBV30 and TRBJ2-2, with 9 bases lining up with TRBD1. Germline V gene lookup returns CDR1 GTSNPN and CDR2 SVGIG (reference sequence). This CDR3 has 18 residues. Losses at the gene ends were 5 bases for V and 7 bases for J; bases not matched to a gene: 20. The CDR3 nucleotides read TGTGCCTGGTTTCACACGGGACAGGGAAAGACGAAGGGCGGGGAGCTGTTTTTT. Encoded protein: CAWFHTGQGKTKGGELFF.

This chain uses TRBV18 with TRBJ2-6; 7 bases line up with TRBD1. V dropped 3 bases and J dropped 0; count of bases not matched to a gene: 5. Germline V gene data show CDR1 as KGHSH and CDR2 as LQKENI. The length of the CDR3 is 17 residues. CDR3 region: CASSPGTADSGANVLTF. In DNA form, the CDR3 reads TGTGCCAGCTCACCTGGGACAGCTGACTCTGGGGCCAACGTCCTGACTTTC.

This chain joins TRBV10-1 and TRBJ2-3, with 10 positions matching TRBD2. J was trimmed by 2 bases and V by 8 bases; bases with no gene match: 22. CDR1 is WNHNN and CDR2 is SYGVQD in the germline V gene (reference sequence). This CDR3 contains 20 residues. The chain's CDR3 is CASLPSGSNNSYLFTDTQYF. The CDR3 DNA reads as TGCGCCAGCCTCCCTAGCGGGAGCAATAATTCTTACCTTTTCACAGATACGCAGTATTTT.

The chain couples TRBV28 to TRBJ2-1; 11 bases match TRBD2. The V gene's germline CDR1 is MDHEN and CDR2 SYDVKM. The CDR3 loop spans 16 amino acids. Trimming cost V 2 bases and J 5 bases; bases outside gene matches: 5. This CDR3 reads CASSLVAGGPHNEQFF. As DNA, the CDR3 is TGTGCCAGCAGTTTAGTAGCGGGAGGGCCCCACAATGAGCAGTTCTTC. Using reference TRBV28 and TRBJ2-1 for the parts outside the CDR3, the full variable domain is DVKVTQSSRYLVKRTGEKVFLECVQDMDHENMFWYRQDPGLGLRLIYFSYDVKMKEKGDIPEGYSVSREKKERFSLILESASTNQTSMYLCASSLVAGGPHNEQFFGPGTRLTVL.

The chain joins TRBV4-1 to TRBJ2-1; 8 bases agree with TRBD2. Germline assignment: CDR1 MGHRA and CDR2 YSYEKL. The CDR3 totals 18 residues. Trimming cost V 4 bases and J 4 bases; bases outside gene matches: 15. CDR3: CASSPTRLLAGGYNEQFF. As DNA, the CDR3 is TGCGCCAGCAGCCCGACTCGGCTCCTAGCGGGCGGATACAATGAGCAGTTCTTC.

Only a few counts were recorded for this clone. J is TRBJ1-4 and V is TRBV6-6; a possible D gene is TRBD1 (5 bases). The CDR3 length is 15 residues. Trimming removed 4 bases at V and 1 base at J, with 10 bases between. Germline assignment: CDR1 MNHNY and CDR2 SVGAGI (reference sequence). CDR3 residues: CASSFSGLTNEKLFF. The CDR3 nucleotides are TGTGCCAGCAGTTTCTCAGGGTTAACTAATGAAAAACTGTTTTTT.

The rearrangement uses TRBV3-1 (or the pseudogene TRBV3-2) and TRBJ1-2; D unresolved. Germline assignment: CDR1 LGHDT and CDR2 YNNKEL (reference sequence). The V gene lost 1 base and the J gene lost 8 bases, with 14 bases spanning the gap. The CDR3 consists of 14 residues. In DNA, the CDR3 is TGTGCCAGCAGCCAAGCGGGGTTCTCGGGAGGCTACACCTTC. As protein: CASSQAGFSGGYTF.

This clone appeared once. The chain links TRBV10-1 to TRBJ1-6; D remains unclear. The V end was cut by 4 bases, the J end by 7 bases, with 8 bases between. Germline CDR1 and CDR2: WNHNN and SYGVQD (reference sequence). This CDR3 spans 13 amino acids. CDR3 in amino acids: CASSGGWNSPLHF. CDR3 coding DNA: TGCGCCAGCAGTGGGGGTTGGAATTCACCCCTCCACTTT.

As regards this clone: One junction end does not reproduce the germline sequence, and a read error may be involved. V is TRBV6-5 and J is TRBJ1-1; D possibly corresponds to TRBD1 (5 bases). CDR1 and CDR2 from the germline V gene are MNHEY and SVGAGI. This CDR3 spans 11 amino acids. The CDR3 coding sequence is TGTGCCAGCAGTTACGGGGACCGTAGGACTTTT. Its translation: CASSYGDRRTF.

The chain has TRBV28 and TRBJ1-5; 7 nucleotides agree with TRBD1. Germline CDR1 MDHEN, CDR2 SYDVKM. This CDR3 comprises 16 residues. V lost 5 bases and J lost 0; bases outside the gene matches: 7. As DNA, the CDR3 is TGTGCCAGCAGTAACCTCTGGACAGGTAGCAATCAGCCCCAGCATTTT. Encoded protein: CASSNLWTGSNQPQHF.

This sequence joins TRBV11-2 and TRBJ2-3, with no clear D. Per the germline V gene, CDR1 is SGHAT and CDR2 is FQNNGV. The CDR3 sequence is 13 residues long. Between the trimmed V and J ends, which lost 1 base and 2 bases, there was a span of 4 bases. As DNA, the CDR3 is TGTGCCAGCAGCTTAGGAGACACAGATACGCAGTATTTT. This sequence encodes CASSLGDTDTQYF.